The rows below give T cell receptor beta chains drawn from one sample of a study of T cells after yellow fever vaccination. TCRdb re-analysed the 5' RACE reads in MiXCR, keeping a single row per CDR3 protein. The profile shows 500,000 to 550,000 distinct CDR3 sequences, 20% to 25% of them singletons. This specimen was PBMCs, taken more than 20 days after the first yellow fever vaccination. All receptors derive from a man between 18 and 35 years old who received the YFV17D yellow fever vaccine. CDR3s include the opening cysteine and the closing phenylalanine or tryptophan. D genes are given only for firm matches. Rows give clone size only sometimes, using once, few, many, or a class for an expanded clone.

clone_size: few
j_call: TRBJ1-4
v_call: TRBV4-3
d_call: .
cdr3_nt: TGCGCCAGCAGCCAACGACAGCTTAATGAAAAACTGTTTTTT
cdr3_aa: CASSQRQLNEKLFF

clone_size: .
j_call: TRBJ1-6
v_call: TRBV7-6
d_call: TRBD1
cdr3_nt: TGTGCCAGCAGCTTAGCGCAAGGGGGCAATTCACCCCTCCACTTT
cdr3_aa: CASSLAQGGNSPLHF

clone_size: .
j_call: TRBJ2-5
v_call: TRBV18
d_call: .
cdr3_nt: TGTGCCAGCTCACCACAACAACAGGGTCGGGAGACCCAGTACTTC
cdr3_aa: CASSPQQQGRETQYF

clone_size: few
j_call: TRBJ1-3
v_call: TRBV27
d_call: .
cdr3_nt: TGTGCCAGCAGTCCACTGGACCGCTCTGGAAACACCATATATTTT
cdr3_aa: CASSPLDRSGNTIYF

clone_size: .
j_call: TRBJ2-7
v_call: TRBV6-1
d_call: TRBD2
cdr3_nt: TGTGCCAGCAGTGAAGCAGGACTAGCGGTCTACGAGCAGTACTTC
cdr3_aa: CASSEAGLAVYEQYF

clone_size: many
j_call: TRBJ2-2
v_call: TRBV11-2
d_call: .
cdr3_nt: TGTGCCAGCAGCCTCTATAGCGGGGAGCTGTTTTTT
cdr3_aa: CASSLYSGELFF

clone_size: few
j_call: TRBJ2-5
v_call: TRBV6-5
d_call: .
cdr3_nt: TGTGCCAGCAGTGACTCGATACAAGAGACCCAGTACTTC
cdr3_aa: CASSDSIQETQYF

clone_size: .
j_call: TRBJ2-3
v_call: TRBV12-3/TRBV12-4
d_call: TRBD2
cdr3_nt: TGTGCCAGCAGTTCCCGACTAGCGGGGGAAGATACGCAGTATTTT
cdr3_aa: CASSSRLAGEDTQYF

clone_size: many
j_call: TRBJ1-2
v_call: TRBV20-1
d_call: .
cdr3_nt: TGCAGTGCCCAAGGAGGGTATGGCTACACCTTC
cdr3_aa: CSAQGGYGYTF

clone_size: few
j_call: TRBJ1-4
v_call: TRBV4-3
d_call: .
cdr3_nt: TGCGCCAGCAGCCAAGATTTTACTAATGAAAAACTGTTTTTT
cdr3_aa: CASSQDFTNEKLFF

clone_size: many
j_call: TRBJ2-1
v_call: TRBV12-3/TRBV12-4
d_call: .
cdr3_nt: TGTGCCAGCAGTACATGGACCACTTCGGTGTTCTTC
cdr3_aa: CASSTWTTSVFF

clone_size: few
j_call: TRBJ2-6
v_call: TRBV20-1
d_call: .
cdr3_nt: TGCAGTGCTAGAAGGGCCTCCTCTGGGGCCAACGTCCTGACTTTC
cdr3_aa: CSARRASSGANVLTF

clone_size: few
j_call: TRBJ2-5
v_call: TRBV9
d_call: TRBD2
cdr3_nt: TGTGCCAGCAGCGTAGGAGGGACTAGCCACCTACAAGAGACCCAGTACTTC
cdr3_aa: CASSVGGTSHLQETQYF

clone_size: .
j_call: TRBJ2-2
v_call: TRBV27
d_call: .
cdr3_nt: TGTGCCAGCACTTCGGGGGCAGGGGTGGTCACCGGGGAGCTGTTTTTT
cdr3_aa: CASTSGAGVVTGELFF

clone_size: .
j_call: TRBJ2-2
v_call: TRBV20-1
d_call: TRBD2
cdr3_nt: TGCAGTGCGACTAGCGCGAACACCGGGGAGCTGTTTTTT
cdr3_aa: CSATSANTGELFF

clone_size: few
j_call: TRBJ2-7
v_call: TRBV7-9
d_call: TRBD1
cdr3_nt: TGTGCCAGCAGCCCCACCGGGACAGGGCTCGGGGAGCAGTACTTC
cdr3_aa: CASSPTGTGLGEQYF

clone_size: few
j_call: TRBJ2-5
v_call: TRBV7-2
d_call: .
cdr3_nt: TGTGCCAGCAGCCCTCGAAGGGGCCGGACGCGGTGGGAGACCCAGTACTTC
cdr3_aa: CASSPRRGRTRWETQYF

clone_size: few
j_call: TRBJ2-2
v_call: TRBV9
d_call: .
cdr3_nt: TGTGCCAGCAGCGTAGAACCCGAACACCGAACCGGGGAGCTGTTTTTT
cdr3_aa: CASSVEPEHRTGELFF

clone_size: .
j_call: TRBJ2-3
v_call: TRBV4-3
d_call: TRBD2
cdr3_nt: TGCGCCAGCAGCCAAGATGTGCTAGCGGGGCGTTCGGATACGCAGTATTTT
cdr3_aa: CASSQDVLAGRSDTQYF

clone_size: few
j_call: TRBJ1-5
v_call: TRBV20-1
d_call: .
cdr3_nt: TGCAGTGCTAGGGGCTCCGATCAGCCCCAGCATTTT
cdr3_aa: CSARGSDQPQHF

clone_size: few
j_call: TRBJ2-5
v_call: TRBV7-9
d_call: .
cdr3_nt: TGTGCCAGCACGCACCGATCCCAGGAGACCCAGTACTTC
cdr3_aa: CASTHRSQETQYF

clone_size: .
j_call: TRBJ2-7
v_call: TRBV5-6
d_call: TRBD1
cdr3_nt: TGTGCCAGCAGCTTGGGGAGACAGGGGTTCTACGAGCAGTACTTC
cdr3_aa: CASSLGRQGFYEQYF

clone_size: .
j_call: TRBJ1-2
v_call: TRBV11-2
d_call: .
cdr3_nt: TGTGCCAGCAGCTTAGTTCAGGGAAGCGGCTACACCTTC
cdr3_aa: CASSLVQGSGYTF

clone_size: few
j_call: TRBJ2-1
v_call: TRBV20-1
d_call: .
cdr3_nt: TGCAGTGCTAGCGGGGAGCTGTCCAATGAGCAGTTCTTC
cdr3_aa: CSASGELSNEQFF

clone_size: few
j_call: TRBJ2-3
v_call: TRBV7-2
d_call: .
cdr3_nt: TGCGCCAGCAGCTTGGCTCCCGGCACAGATACGCAGTATTTT
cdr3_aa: CASSLAPGTDTQYF

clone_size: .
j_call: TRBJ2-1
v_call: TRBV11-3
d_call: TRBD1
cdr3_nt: TGTGCCAGCAGCTTAGGTTACAGGGGAGAGCAGTTCTTC
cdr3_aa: CASSLGYRGEQFF

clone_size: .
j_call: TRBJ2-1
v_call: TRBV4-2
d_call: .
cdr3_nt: TGTGCCAGCAGCTTTGGGCGGAAGGATGAGCAGTTCTTC
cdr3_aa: CASSFGRKDEQFF

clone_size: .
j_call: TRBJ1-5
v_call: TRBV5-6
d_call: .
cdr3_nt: TGTGCCAGCAGCTTGGGTGCGGGGGCTCGCAATCAGCCCCAGCATTTT
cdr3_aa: CASSLGAGARNQPQHF

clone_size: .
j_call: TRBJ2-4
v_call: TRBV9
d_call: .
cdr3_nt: TGTGCCAGCAGCCTTGGTCTGGACGGCATTCAGTACTTC
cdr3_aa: CASSLGLDGIQYF

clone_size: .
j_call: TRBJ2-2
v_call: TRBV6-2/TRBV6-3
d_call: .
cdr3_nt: TGTGCCAGCAGTTACTCTCGGACAGTGAACACCGGGGAGCTGTTTTTT
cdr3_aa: CASSYSRTVNTGELFF

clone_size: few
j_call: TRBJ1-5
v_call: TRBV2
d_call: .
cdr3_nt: TGTGCCAGCAGGGGTAATCAGCCCCAGCATTTT
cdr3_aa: CASRGNQPQHF

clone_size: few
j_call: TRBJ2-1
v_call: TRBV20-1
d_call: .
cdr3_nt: TGCAGTGCTAGCTTTCGTGGACAAGAAAATGAGCAGTTCTTC
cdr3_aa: CSASFRGQENEQFF

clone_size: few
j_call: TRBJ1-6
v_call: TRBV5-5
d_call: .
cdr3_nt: TGTGCCAGCAGCTGGAGGGCGGGGCGAGGAGCCGCGGACCCCCTCCACTTT
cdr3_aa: CASSWRAGRGAADPLHF

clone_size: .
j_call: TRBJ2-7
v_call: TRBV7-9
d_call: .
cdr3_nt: TGTGCCAGCAGCTTAGTTTCCCCGGGAAACGAGCAGTACTTC
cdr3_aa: CASSLVSPGNEQYF

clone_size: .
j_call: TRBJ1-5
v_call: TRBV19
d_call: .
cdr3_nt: TGTGCCAGTAGTATTGAGGACAGAAGCAATCAGCCCCAGCATTTT
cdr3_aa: CASSIEDRSNQPQHF

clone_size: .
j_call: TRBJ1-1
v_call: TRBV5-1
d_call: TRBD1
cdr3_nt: TGCGCCAGCAGCGTCCTGACAGGGGTGAACACTGAAGCTTTCTTT
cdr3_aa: CASSVLTGVNTEAFF

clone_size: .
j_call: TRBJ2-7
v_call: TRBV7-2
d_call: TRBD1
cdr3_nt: TGTGCCAGCAGCCCCCGCCGGGACAGTTCCTACGAGCAGTACTTC
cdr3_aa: CASSPRRDSSYEQYF

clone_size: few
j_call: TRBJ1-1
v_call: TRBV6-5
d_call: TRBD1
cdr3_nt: TGTGCCAGCAGTTACCAGACAGGGGGAGGGACTGAAGCTTTCTTT
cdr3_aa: CASSYQTGGGTEAFF

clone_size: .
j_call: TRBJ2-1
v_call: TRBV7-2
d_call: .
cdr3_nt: TGTGCCAGCAGCTCAGCAGGGCACCATGAGCAGTTCTTC
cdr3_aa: CASSSAGHHEQFF

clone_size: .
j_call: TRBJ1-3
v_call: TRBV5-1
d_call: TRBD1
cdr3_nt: TGCGCCAGCAGCTGGGACAGCGATCCGCGATATTTT
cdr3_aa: CASSWDSDPRYF

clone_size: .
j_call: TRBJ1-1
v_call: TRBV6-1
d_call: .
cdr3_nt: TGTGCCAGCAGACGCGCCTGGGGGGCTATGAACACTGAAGCTTTCTTT
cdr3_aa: CASRRAWGAMNTEAFF

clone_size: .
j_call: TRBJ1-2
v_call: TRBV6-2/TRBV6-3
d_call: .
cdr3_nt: TGTGCCAGCAGCAGACAGAAGAACCTCTATGGCTACACCTTC
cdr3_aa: CASSRQKNLYGYTF

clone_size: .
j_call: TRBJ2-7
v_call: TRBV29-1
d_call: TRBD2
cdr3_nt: TGCAGCGTTGGGAGTAGCGGGGGGACATTCTCCTACGAGCAGTACTTC
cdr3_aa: CSVGSSGGTFSYEQYF

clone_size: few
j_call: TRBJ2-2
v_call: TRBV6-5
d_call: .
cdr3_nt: TGTGCCAGCAGTTATGAGGGCGGGGAGCTGTTTTTT
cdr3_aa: CASSYEGGELFF

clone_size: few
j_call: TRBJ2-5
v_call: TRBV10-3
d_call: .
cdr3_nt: TGTGCCATCAGTGGTGCGGCAAGAGAGACCCAGTACTTC
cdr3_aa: CAISGAARETQYF

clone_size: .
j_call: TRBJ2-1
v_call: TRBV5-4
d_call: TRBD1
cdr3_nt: TGTGCCAGCAGCCGGACAGGTTCCTACAATGAGCAGTTCTTC
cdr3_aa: CASSRTGSYNEQFF

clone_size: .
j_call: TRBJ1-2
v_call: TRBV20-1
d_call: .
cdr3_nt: TGCAGTGCTAGTAAAGAGCTTAACTATGGCTACACCTTC
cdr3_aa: CSASKELNYGYTF

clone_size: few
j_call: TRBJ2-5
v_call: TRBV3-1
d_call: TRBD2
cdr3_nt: TGTGCCAGCAGCCAAGGGGGGACTAGCGGCCAAGAGACCCAGTACTTC
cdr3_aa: CASSQGGTSGQETQYF

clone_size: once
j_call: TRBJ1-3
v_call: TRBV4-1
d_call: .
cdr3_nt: TGCGCCAGCAGCCAGCCCTCCTCCGCGGGAAACACCATATATTTT
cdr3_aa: CASSQPSSAGNTIYF

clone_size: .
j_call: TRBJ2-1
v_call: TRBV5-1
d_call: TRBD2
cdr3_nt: TGCGCCAGCAGCTTGGGACTAGCGGGGGATGAGCAGTTCTTC
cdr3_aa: CASSLGLAGDEQFF

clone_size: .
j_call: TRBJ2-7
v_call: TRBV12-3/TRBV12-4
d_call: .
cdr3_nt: TGTGCCAGCAGTCCCGGACTAAAAGGCACCTACGAGCAGTACTTC
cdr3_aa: CASSPGLKGTYEQYF

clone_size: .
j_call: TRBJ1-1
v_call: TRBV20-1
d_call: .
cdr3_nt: TGCAGTGCCATCCGGAACACTGAAGCTTTCTTT
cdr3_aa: CSAIRNTEAFF

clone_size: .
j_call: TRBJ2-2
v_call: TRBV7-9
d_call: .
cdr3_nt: TGTGCCAGCAGCCGGGGACACCTCACCGGGGAGCTGTTTTTT
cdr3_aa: CASSRGHLTGELFF

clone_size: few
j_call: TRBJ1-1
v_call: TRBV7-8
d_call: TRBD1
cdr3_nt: TGTGCCAGCAGCTTATGGGACAGGGGTTTGGACACTGAAGCTTTCTTT
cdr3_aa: CASSLWDRGLDTEAFF

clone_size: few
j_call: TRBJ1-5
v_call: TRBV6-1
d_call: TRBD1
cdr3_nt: TGTGCCAGCAGACAAGACAGGGGCGGCAATCAGCCCCAGCATTTT
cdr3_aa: CASRQDRGGNQPQHF

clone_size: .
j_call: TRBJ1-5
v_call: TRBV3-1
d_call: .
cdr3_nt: TGTGCCAGCAGCCATGCGTTTAGCAATCAGCCCCAGCATTTT
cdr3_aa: CASSHAFSNQPQHF

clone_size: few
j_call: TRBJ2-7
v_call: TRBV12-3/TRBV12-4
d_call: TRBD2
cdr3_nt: TGTGCCAGCAGTTTAAGAGCGGGGCGTGGGGAGCAGTACTTC
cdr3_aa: CASSLRAGRGEQYF

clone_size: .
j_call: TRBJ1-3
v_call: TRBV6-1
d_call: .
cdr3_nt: TGTGCCAGCAGGGTCACAGGGTCAGACACCATATATTTT
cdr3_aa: CASRVTGSDTIYF

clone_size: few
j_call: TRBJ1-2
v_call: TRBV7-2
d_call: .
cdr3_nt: TGTGCCAGCAGCTTAGTATGGGGGCCCGAGGTATATGGCTACACCTTC
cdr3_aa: CASSLVWGPEVYGYTF